These 13 T cell receptor beta chains share one sample of origin, sequenced in a study of cytomegalovirus exposure and HLA in healthy donors. With 60 Vbeta and 13 Jbeta primers, the PCR was carried out. The method was immunoSEQ multiplex PCR; TCRdb's version includes in-frame clones alone and lacks a portion of them. The sample has some 240,000 clones, around 80% seen once. Sample: PBMCs. The receptors were sampled from a male donor in good health and CMV-seronegative.

The chain couples TRBV19 to TRBJ1-1, with D tentatively TRBD1 (5 bases). Germline V gives CDR1 LNHDA, CDR2 SQIVND (reference sequence). Between the trimmed V and J ends, which lost 1 base and 6 bases, there was a span of 15 bases. The CDR3 sequence is 15 residues long. The CDR3, as DNA: TGTGCCAGTAGTATAGTCGGGACGGGGGGGGCTGAAGCTTTCTTT. It is translated as CASSIVGTGGAEAFF. The full variable domain, rest sourced from reference TRBV19 and TRBJ1-1, is DGGITQSPKYLFRKEGQNVTLSCEQNLNHDAMYWYRQDPGQGLRLIYYSQIVNDFQKGDIAEGYSVSREKKESFPLTVTSAQKNPTAFYLCASSIVGTGGAEAFFGQGTRLTVV.

This clone has a handful of counts. The chain couples TRBV7-6 to TRBJ1-1; possible D gene TRBD1, 6 bases. This CDR3 has 13 amino acids. CDR1 is SGHVS, CDR2 FNYEAQ, per germline. The V end lost 3 bases, the J end lost 4 bases, and 9 bases lay between the germline ends. CDR3 sequence: CASSFGTSTEAFF. As DNA, the CDR3 is TGTGCCAGCAGCTTCGGGACAAGCACTGAAGCTTTCTTT.

The chain uses TRBV7-9 and TRBJ2-7, with TRBD2 matching 7 bases. The CDR3 is 14 amino acids. The junction had 4 bases not matched to a gene; V was cut back by 5 bases and J by 0 bases. The germline gives CDR1 SEHNR, CDR2 FQNEAQ (reference sequence). The CDR3 region is CASSMGGSSYEQYF. For the CDR3, the DNA is TGTGCCAGCAGCATGGGCGGGAGCTCCTACGAGCAGTACTTC.

Notes on this clone: Germline and junction disagree at one end, which may indicate a read error. This chain links TRBV28 with TRBJ2-7, with D possibly TRBD1 on 6 matching bases. Germline V gene data show CDR1 as MDHEN and CDR2 as SYDVKM. The CDR3 loop spans 14 amino acids. CDR3 in DNA: TGTGCCAGCAGCCAACCCCCGGACAGACGGCCAGGGCACTTC. Residues: CASSQPPDRRPGHF.

The chain has TRBV29-1 and TRBJ2-3; 7 nucleotides line up with TRBD1. After removal of 4 bases from V and 8 bases from J, the junction contained 3 bases not matched to a gene. The CDR3 length is 11 residues. Per the germline V gene, CDR1 is SQVTM and CDR2 is ANQGSEA. CDR3 bases: TGCAGCGTTGGACAGGGCGGTACGCAGTATTTT. Translation gives CSVGQGGTQYF.

This rearrangement joins TRBV9 to TRBJ1-1; 7 bases match TRBD1. Per the germline V gene, CDR1 is SGDLS and CDR2 is YYNGEE. The CDR3 runs 15 residues. After removal of 4 bases from V and 5 bases from J, the junction contained 11 bases not matched to a gene. In DNA, the CDR3 is TGTGCCAGCAGCCCGAGACAGGGAGTCGGTACTGAAGCTTTCTTT. Protein sequence: CASSPRQGVGTEAFF.

A single count supports this clone. The chain carries TRBV7-9 and TRBJ2-7, with 13 bases identical to TRBD2. This CDR3 spans 16 amino acids. CDR1 is SEHNR and CDR2 is FQNEAQ in the germline V gene (reference sequence). V lost 5 bases, J lost 4 bases, and 8 bases stayed unmatched. CDR3 in amino acids: CASSIPGTSGIYEQYF. The CDR3 bases are TGTGCCAGCAGCATACCCGGGACTAGCGGGATTTACGAGCAGTACTTC.

The chain links TRBV30 to TRBJ2-5; D is perhaps TRBD2 (7 bases). There are 13 residues in the CDR3. Between the trimmed V and J ends, which lost 2 bases and 5 bases, there was a span of 12 bases. CDR1 is GTSNPN, CDR2 SVGIG, per germline (reference sequence). As DNA, the CDR3 is TGTGCCTGGAGTAGGGGGGGCTGGGAGACCCAGTACTTC. Translated: CAWSRGGWETQYF.

This clone was counted a single time. The V call is TRBV5-1, the J call TRBJ2-7; 7 bases fit TRBD1. The CDR3 sequence is 14 residues long. The V gene's germline CDR1 is SGHRS and CDR2 YFSETQ. Unmatched junction bases numbered 3, after V lost 3 bases and J lost 0 bases. CDR3 nucleotide sequence: TGCGCCAGCAGCTCGGACAGGAGCTCCTACGAGCAGTACTTC. Translation gives CASSSDRSSYEQYF.

The chain uses TRBV6-5 and TRBJ2-7; 8 bases align to TRBD1. The CDR3 spans 14 residues. V lost 7 bases to trimming and J lost 2 bases; unmatched junction nucleotides: 7. Looked up from germline, CDR1 is MNHEY and CDR2 is SVGAGI. The CDR3 coding sequence is TGTGCCAGCACTACCTCGGACAGGGCCTACGAGCAGTACTTC. This codes for CASTTSDRAYEQYF.

J is TRBJ2-5 and V is TRBV6-5, with D possibly TRBD2 on 5 matching bases. The germline V gene has CDR1 MNHEY and CDR2 SVGAGI. This CDR3 region has 12 residues. V was cut by 6 bases and J by 5 bases, with 10 bases left in between. CDR3 nucleotide sequence: TGTGCCAGCAGCGGAGGATTGGAGACCCAGTACTTC. It specifies CASSGGLETQYF.

The genes are TRBV9 and TRBJ1-2; TRBD1 is a possible D gene (5 bases). Germline V gene sequence: CDR1 SGDLS, CDR2 YYNGEE. The CDR3 covers 14 residues. Trimming left V 2 bases short and J 8 bases short, with 16 bases between. The CDR3 sequence: CASSVKPGLGGYTF. The CDR3 DNA reads TGTGCCAGCAGCGTTAAACCGGGACTAGGAGGCTACACCTTC. Using reference TRBV9 and TRBJ1-2 for the parts outside the CDR3, the full variable domain is DSGVTQTPKHLITATGQRVTLRCSPRSGDLSVYWYQQSLDQGLQFLIQYYNGEERAKGNILERFSAQQFPDLHSELNLSSLELGDSALYFCASSVKPGLGGYTFGSGTRLTVV.

The genes are TRBV18 and TRBJ2-7; 8 bases agree with TRBD1. Trimming cost V 5 bases and J 0 bases; bases outside gene matches: 3. The CDR3 extends over 14 amino acids. Germline V gives CDR1 KGHSH, CDR2 LQKENI. The CDR3 DNA follows: TGTGCCAGCTCATGGGACAGGAGCTCCTACGAGCAGTACTTC. Translating it yields CASSWDRSSYEQYF.